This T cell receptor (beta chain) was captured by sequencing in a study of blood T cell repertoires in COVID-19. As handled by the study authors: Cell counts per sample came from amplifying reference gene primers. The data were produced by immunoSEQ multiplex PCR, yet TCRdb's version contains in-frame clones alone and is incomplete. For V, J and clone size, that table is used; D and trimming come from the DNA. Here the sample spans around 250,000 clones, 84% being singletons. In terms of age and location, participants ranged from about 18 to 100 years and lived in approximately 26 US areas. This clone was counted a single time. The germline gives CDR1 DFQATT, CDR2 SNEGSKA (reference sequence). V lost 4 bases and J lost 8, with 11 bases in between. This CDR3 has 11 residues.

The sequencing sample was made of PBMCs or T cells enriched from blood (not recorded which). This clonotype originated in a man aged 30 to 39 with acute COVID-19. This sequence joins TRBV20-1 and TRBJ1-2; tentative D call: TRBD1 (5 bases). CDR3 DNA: TGCAGTGCTATTGGGGGGAGCGGCTACACCTTC. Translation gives CSAIGGSGYTF.